A single T cell receptor (beta chain) is shown here with its context. Its antigen is unidentified. Method: immunoSEQ multiplex PCR; TCRdb's copy keeps in-frame clones and lacks some. In the table there are about 98,000 clones, about 88% of which are singletons. The CDR3 contains 17 residues. Germline values: CDR1 SEHNR, CDR2 FQNEAQ (reference sequence). The junction had 12 bases not matched to a gene; V was cut back by 2 bases and J by 8 bases. The entry originates in a study of T cell responses to AZD1222 COVID-19 vaccine. Study-wide points: Spike-spanning, vaccine-associated CD4 TCRs were dominant at 160-218 and 743-854. It should be noted that donors were predominantly white British and more often female, and clonal diversity was possibly underestimated.

This sequence joins TRBV7-9 and TRBJ2-1; 10 nucleotides match TRBD2. Specimen: peripheral blood, collected on day 0 of AZD1222 vaccination. The receptor was derived from an adult in good health. The CDR3 DNA reads TGTGCCAGCAGCTTAAGGGGGCGAACTAGCGGGATCTATGAGCAGTTCTTC. Its protein product is CASSLRGRTSGIYEQFF.